This T cell receptor (beta chain) was documented in a study of blood T cell repertoires in COVID-19. On the study more broadly: The United States, Italy and Spain supplied acute and convalescent COVID-19 samples. The cDNA or gDNA used as material had been derived from T cells, B-cell-depleted T cells, or PBMCs.

Original methodology: Amplification with reference gene primers provided the estimates of nucleated cell counts. The protocol was immunoSEQ multiplex PCR, while the TCRdb copy is restricted to in-frame clones and leaves out a portion. V and J calls and clone size follow that table, whereas D and trimming were derived from the DNA. The table lists around 270,000 clones, about four fifths of them singletons. CDR1 KGHSH and CDR2 LQKENI come from the germline V gene. Trimming removed 5 bases from V and 3 bases from J; junction bases left unmatched: 6. The CDR3 consists of 14 residues. This clonotype was obtained from a woman aged 40 to 50 who had recovered from COVID-19. The chain combines TRBV18 with TRBJ1-1, with 7 bases fitting TRBD1. The sample was peripheral blood. This CDR3 is CASSGTELYTEAFF. CDR3 bases: TGTGCCAGCTCAGGGACAGAGTTATACACTGAAGCTTTCTTT. Together with reference TRBV18 and TRBJ1-1, the CDR3 gives the full variable domain: NAGVMQNPRHLVRRRGQEARLRCSPMKGHSHVYWYRQLPEEGLKFMVYLQKENIIDESGMPKERFSAEFPKEGPSILRIQQVVRGDSAAYFCASSGTELYTEAFFGQGTRLTVV.